The next 10 T cell receptor beta chains were all read from a single sample in a study of T cells in women clearing cervical HPV infection (dated by TCRdb to 2016 to 2019). The library came from the immunoSEQ multiplex PCR assay. The table was pulled from immuneACCESS by TCRdb, which kept in-frame rearrangements only. Such tables lose some clones; where checked, under half of the loss comes from unresolved V genes, and the rest has no known cause. The sample's table covers about 36,000 clones. Together, the top ten hold roughly 1.6% of the sample. The sample comprised blood buffy coat. The receptors come from a woman between 18 and 69 years old with a cervical HPV16 infection that either progressed to CIN3+ or cleared (not recorded which).

Turning to this clone: Sequencing ends 3 residues short of the CDR3 end; the germline J gene provides the rest. The chain employs TRBV28 and TRBJ2-1; 8 bases are shared with TRBD2. CDR1 and CDR2 from the germline V gene are MDHEN and SYDVKM. The V gene end was trimmed by 3 bases and the J gene end by 5 bases; junction bases not matched to a gene: 6. The CDR3 sequence is 15 residues long. Incomplete CDR3 DNA: TGTGCCAGCAGTTTTGGGCGGGGGGTACACAATGAG. This encodes CASSFGRGVHNE. From start to end, the CDR3 is CASSFGRGVHNEQFF.

With regard to this clone: Read data end 3 residues before the CDR3 end; the end is taken from the germline J gene. The rearrangement joins TRBV5-5 to TRBJ2-5; a weak D match, TRBD2 (5 bases). Germline assignment: CDR1 SGHKS and CDR2 YYEKEE (reference sequence). With 4 bases removed from V and 5 bases from J, the gap between germline ends came to 15 bases. The CDR3 contains 14 residues. The chain's CDR3 is CASSLSPGFETQYF. CDR3 DNA (partial): TGTGCCAGCAGCCTGAGTCCGGGGTTCGAGACC.

Worth noting for this clone: The read ends 3 residues shy of where the CDR3 ends; the end is completed using the germline J gene. This chain joins TRBV7-6 and TRBJ1-1, with D unclear. V shed 4 bases and J shed 7 bases, with 10 bases lying between them. Germline loops: CDR1 SGHVS, CDR2 FNYEAQ. This CDR3 contains 12 residues. The CDR3 bases that were read are TGTGCCAGCAGCTCAGAGGCGGGTGAA. It encodes CASSSEAGE. The CDR3 in full is CASSSEAGEAFF.

On this clone: The read finishes 3 residues shy of the CDR3 end, and the germline J gene is used to complete it. The chain has TRBV30 and TRBJ1-6; 10 bases line up with TRBD1. Germline V gene sequence: CDR1 GTSNPN, CDR2 SVGIG (reference sequence). V was clipped by 2 bases and J by 10 bases; unmatched bases: 2. CDR3 length equals 13 residues. The covered CDR3 bases are TGTGCCTGGAGTCCGGACAGGGGGTCACCC. Its protein is CAWSPDRGSP. The whole CDR3 is CAWSPDRGSPLHF. Supplemented by reference TRBV30 and TRBJ1-6, the full variable domain reads SQTIHQWPATLVQPVGSPLSLECTVEGTSNPNLYWYRQAAGRGLQLLFYSVGIGQISSEVPQNLSASRPQDRQFILSSKKLLLSDSGFYLCAWSPDRGSPLHFGNGTRLTVT.

The DNA read from the CDR3 is TGTGCCAGCAGCCCCGATCACAGGGCTGGTTCACCC. It yields the protein CASSPDHRAGSP. The whole CDR3 sequence reads CASSPDHRAGSPLHF. The chain combines TRBV7-3 with TRBJ1-6, with TRBD1 as a possible D gene (6 bases). The read halts 3 residues ahead of the CDR3 end, with the missing end drawn from the germline J gene. Trimming stripped 5 bases from V and 9 bases from J, with 17 bases between. CDR1 and CDR2 from the germline V gene are SGHTA and FQGTGA. This CDR3 region has 15 residues.

CDR3 region: CASNLGGLNTEAFF. CDR3 bases read: TGTGCCAGTAACCTCGGGGGGTTGAACACTGAA. The chain has TRBV19 and TRBJ1-1; D is possibly TRBD1 (5 bases). From the germline J gene comes the end of the CDR3, since the read stops 3 residues before it. Per germline, CDR1 LNHDA and CDR2 SQIVND (reference sequence). This CDR3 spans 14 amino acids. Trimming left V 7 bases short and J 0 bases short, with 12 bases between.

As for this clone: The CDR3 goes on 3 residues after the read ends, and that part is filled in from the germline J gene. The chain couples TRBV5-6 to TRBJ1-1; D remains ambiguous. The ends were cut back, 3 bases at V and 4 bases at J, with 13 bases in the middle. From germline, CDR1 is SGHDT and CDR2 YYEEEE. The CDR3 is 14 amino acids. Incomplete CDR3 DNA: TGTGCCAGCAGCTCCTCGTTCGGGGTCACTGAA. This codes for CASSSSFGVTE. In full, the CDR3 reads CASSSSFGVTEAFF.

With respect to this clone: The read is 3 residues too short to cover the CDR3 end, so that end is filled in from the germline J gene. The J gene is TRBJ2-1, the V gene TRBV20-1, with TRBD2 identical over 8 bases. The CDR3 runs 15 residues. V was pared by 5 bases and J by 9 bases, with 15 bases of the junction left unmatched. Germline V gene sequence: CDR1 DFQATT, CDR2 SNEGSKA (reference sequence). CDR3 residues: CSAPAGERGGLEQFF. The DNA read from the CDR3 is TGCAGTGCTCCCGCTGGGGAACGGGGGGGCCTTGAG.

Partial CDR3 DNA: TGTGCCAGCAGTGAATGGGGGGGCCGGGGTACG. As protein: CASSEWGGRGT. The full CDR3 protein reads CASSEWGGRGTQYF. The chain recombines TRBV6-1 with TRBJ2-3, with D perhaps matching TRBD2 (7 bases). Read sequence stops 3 residues before the CDR3 end, and the germline J gene provides the missing end. Germline loops: CDR1 MNHNS, CDR2 SASEGT. The CDR3 extends over 14 amino acids. Trimming took off 2 bases at V and 8 bases at J, with 14 bases between the two ends.

Concerning this clone: The read terminates 3 residues ahead of where the CDR3 ends, so the germline J gene completes it. This chain joins TRBV7-2 and TRBJ1-2; the D is unclear. The CDR3 sequence is 12 residues long. Germline V lookup: CDR1 SGHTA, CDR2 FQGNSA. The DNA read from the CDR3 is TGTGCCAGCAGCCCTCGATACAATGAC. It encodes CASSPRYND. The entire CDR3 is CASSPRYNDYTF.